The present T cell receptor beta chain was sequenced within a study of PD-L1 blockade in urothelial cancer. At the level of the study: Patients' prior chemotherapy regimens numbered 0 to 3. Blood underwent analysis 3 weeks (second dose) and 6 weeks after treatment began.

The CDR3 runs to 14 residues. V lost 4 bases and J 7 bases, leaving 14 bases between the germline ends. Germline loops: CDR1 MNHNS, CDR2 SASEGT. Repertoires were generated with immunoSEQ multiplex PCR, while TCRdb's copy carries only in-frame clones and drops some. The sample includes roughly 130,000 clones, less than 85% seen only once; the top ten take roughly 3.5%. As to time point: pretreatment peripheral blood. This sequence originates from a man aged 45-65 years with urothelial cancer. The V call is TRBV6-1, the J call TRBJ2-1; perhaps TRBD2 as D (6 bases). Sample: PBMCs, taken around atezolizumab (anti-PD-L1) treatment. The CDR3 sequence is CASSGPGGRNEQFF. CDR3 sequence (DNA): TGTGCCAGCAGTGGTCCTGGGGGGAGGAATGAGCAGTTCTTC.